The sequence of this TCR beta chain was determined in a study of OX40 agonist ivuxolimab in advanced cancers. Study overall: Partial responses occurred in Three dose-escalation patients, one with hepatocellular carcinoma and two with cutaneous melanoma.

Study-wide points: It was not determined which antigens were specifically recognized by the peripheral T cells that had undergone clonal expansion. CD8+ T cells showed, on average, more clonal expansion than CD4+ cells.

Germline CDR1 and CDR2: MNHEY and SMNVEV (reference sequence). This CDR3 has 12 residues. Worth noting for this clone: Its antigen is not identified.

Sequenced by immunoSEQ multiplex PCR; TCRdb stores in-frame clones only, minus some. Here the sample spans more than 30,000 clones, roughly 90% being singletons. The sequencing here drew on CD4+ or CD8+ T cells sorted from blood, taken in a trial of the OX40 agonist ivuxolimab. V and J are TRBV27 and TRBJ2-5; unclear D gene. The J call may be in error: the DNA end matches TRBJ2-7 better. The source of this sequence is an adult with an advanced solid tumor such as melanoma, head and neck, liver or kidney cancer. CDR3 region: CASSPSYREQYF. In nucleotides, the CDR3 is TGTGCCAGCAGTCCCTCCTATCGCGAGCAGTACTTC.